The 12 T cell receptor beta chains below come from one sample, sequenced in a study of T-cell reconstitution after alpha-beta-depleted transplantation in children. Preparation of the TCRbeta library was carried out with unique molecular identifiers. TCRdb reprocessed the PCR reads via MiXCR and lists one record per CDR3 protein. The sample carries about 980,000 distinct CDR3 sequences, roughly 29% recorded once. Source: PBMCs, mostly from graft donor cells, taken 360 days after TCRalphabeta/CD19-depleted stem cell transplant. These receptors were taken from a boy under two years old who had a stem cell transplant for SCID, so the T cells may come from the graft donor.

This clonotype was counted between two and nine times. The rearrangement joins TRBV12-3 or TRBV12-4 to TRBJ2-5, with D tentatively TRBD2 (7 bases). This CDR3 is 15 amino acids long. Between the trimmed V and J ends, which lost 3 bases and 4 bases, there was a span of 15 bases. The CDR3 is CASSFRGGVPETQYF. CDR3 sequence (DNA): TGTGCCAGCAGTTTCAGAGGGGGGGTCCCAGAGACCCAGTACTTC.

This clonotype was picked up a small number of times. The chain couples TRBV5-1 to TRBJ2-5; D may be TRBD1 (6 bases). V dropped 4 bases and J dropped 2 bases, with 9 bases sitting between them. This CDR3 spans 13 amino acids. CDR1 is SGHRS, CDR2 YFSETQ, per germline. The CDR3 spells CASSTGTQETQYF. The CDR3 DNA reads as TGCGCCAGCAGCACCGGGACACAAGAGACCCAGTACTTC.

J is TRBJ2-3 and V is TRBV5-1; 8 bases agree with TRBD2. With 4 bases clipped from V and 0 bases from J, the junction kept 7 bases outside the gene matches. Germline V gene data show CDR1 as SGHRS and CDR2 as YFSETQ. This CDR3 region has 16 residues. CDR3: CASSPRVAGSTDTQYF. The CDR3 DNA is TGCGCCAGCAGCCCCAGGGTAGCGGGAAGCACAGATACGCAGTATTTT.

CDR3 in amino acids: CASSQDRYGSGANVLTF. The CDR3, as DNA: TGTGCCAGCAGCCAAGACCGGTACGGCTCTGGGGCCAACGTCCTGACTTTC. The V gene is TRBV14, the J gene TRBJ2-6; D unresolved. Trimming took off 0 bases at V and 0 bases at J, with 9 bases between the two ends. CDR1 SGHDN and CDR2 FVKESK come from the germline V gene. The length of the CDR3 is 17 residues.

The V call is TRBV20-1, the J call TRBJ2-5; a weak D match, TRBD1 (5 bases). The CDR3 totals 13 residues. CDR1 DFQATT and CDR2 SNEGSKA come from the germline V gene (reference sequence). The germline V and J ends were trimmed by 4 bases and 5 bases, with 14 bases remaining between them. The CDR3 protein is CSATGLPLETQYF. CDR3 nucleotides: TGCAGTGCTACAGGGTTGCCCCTCGAGACCCAGTACTTC.

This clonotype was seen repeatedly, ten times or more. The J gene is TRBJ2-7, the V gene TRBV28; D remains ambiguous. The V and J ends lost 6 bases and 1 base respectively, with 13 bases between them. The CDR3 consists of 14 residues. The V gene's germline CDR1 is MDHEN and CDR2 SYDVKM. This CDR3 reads CASRSNTASYEQYF. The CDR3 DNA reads TGTGCCAGCAGATCTAACACAGCTTCCTACGAGCAGTACTTC.

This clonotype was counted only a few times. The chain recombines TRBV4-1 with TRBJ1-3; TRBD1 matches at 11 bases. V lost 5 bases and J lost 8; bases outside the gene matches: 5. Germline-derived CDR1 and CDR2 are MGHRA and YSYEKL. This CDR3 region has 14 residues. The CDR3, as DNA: TGCGCCAGCAGCTACCCGGGACAGGGGGACACCATATATTTT. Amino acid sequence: CASSYPGQGDTIYF.

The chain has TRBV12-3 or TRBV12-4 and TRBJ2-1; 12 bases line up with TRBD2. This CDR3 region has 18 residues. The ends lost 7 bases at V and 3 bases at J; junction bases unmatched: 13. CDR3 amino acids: CASTRKASGGVSYNEQFF. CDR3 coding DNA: TGTGCCAGCACTCGAAAGGCTAGCGGGGGGGTTAGCTACAATGAGCAGTTCTTC.

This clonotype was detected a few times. The CDR3 nucleotides are TGCGCCAGCAGCTTGATGGACCGGAACACTGAAGCTTTCTTT. Translation: CASSLMDRNTEAFF. This sequence joins TRBV5-1 and TRBJ1-1; D remains ambiguous. Germline V lookup: CDR1 SGHRS, CDR2 YFSETQ. The CDR3 is 14 residues long. V shed 1 base and J shed 1 base, with 8 bases lying between them.

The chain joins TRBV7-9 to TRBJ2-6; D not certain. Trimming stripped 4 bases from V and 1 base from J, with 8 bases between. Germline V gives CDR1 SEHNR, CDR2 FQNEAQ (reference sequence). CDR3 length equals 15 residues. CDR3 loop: CASSSSWSGANVLTF. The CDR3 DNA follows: TGTGCCAGCAGCTCCTCCTGGTCTGGGGCCAACGTCCTGACTTTC. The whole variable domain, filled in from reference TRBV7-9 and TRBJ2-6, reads DTGVSQNPRHKITKRGQNVTFRCDPISEHNRLYWYRQTLGQGPEFLTYFQNEAQLEKSRLLSDRFSAERPKGSFSTLEIQRTEQGDSAMYLCASSSSWSGANVLTFGAGSRLTVL.

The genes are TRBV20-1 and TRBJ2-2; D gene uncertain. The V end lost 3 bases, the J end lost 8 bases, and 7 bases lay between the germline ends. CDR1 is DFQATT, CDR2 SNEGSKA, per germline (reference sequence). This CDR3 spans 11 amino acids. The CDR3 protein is CSASIGGELFF. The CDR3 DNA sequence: TGCAGTGCTAGTATAGGGGGGGAGCTGTTTTTT.

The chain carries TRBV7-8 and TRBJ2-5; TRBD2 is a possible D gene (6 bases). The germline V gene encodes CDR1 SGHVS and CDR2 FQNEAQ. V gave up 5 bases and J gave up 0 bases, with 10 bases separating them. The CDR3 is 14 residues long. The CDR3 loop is CASSRGLNQETQYF. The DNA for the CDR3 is TGTGCCAGCAGCCGGGGGTTAAACCAAGAGACCCAGTACTTC.